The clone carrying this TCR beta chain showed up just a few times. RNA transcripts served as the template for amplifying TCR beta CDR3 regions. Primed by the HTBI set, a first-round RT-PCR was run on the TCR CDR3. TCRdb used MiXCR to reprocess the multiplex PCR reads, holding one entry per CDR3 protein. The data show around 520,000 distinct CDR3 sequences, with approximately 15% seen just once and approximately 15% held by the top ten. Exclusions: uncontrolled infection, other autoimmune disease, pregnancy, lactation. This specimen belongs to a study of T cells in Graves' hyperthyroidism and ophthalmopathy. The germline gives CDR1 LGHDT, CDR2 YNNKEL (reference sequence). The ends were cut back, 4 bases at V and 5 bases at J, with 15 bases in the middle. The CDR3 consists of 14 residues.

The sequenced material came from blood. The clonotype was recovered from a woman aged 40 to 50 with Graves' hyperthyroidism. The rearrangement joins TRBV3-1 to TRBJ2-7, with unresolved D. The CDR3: CASSRAGGSDEQYF. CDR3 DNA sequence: TGTGCCAGCAGCCGAGCAGGTGGCTCGGACGAGCAGTACTTC.